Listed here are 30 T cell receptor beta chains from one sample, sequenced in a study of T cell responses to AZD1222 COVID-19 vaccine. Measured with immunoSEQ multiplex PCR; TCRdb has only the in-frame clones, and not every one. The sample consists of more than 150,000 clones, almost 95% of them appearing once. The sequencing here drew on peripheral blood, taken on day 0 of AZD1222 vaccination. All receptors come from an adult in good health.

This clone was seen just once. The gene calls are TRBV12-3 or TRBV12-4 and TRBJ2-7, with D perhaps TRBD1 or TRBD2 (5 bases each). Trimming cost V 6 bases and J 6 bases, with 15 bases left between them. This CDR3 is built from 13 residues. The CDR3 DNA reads TGTGCCAGCAGGGCGGCCGGGGCGGGCGAGCAGTACGTC. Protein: CASRAAGAGEQYV.

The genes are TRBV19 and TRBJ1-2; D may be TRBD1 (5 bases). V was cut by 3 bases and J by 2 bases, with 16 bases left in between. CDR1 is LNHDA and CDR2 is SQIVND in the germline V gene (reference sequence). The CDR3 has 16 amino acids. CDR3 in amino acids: CASSIWGSERNYGYTF. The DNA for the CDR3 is TGTGCCAGTAGTATTTGGGGCAGCGAACGGAACTATGGCTACACCTTC.

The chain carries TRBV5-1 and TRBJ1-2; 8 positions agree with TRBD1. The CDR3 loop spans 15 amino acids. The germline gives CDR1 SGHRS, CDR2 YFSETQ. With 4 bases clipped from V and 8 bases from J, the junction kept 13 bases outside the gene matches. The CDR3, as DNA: TGCGCCAGCAGCCTGGGACCCTCAGGGGGCGAAGGCTACACCTTC. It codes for CASSLGPSGGEGYTF.

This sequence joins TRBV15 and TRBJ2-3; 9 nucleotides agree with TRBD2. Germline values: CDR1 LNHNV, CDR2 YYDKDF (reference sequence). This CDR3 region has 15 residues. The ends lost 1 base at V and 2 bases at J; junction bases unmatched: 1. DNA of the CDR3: TGTGCCACCAGCAGAGGGACTAGCGACACAGATACGCAGTATTTT. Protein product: CATSRGTSDTDTQYF.

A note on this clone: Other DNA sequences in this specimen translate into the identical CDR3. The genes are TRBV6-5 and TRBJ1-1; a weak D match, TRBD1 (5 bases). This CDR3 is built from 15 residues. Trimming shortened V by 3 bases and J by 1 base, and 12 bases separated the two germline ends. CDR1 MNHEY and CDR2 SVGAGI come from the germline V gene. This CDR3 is CASSYVGDQNTEAFF. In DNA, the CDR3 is TGTGCCAGCAGTTATGTTGGGGACCAGAACACTGAAGCTTTCTTT.

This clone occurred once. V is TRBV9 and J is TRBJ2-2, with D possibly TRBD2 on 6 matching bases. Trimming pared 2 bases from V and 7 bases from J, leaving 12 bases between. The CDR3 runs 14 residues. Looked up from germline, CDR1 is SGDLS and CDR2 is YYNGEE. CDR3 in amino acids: CASSVVAGSGELFF. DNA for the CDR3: TGTGCCAGCAGCGTCGTCGCGGGGAGCGGGGAGCTGTTTTTT.

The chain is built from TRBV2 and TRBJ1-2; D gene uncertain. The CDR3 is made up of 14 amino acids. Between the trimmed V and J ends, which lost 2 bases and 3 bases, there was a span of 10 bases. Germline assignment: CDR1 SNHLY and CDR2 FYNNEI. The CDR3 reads CASSENEGDYGYTF. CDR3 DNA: TGTGCCAGCAGTGAAAACGAGGGCGACTATGGCTACACCTTC.

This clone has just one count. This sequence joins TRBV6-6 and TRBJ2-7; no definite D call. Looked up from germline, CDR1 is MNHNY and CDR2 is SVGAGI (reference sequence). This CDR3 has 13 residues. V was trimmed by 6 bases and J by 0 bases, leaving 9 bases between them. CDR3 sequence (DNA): TGTGCCAGCAGGCCGGCCTCCTCCTACGAGCAGTACTTC. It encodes CASRPASSYEQYF.

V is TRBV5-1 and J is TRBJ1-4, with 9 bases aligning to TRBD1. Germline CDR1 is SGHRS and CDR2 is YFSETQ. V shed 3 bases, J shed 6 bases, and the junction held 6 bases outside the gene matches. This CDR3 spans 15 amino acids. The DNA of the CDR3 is TGCGCCAGCAGCTCGCAACAGGGGGCGCATGAAAAACTGTTTTTT. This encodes CASSSQQGAHEKLFF.

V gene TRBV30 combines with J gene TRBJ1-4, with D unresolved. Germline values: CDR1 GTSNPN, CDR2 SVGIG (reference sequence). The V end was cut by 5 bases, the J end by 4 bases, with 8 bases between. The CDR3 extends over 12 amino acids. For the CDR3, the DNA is TGTGCCTGGTCAGGAGTTAATGAAAAACTGTTTTTT. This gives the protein CAWSGVNEKLFF. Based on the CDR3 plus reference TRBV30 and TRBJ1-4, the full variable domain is SQTIHQWPATLVQPVGSPLSLECTVEGTSNPNLYWYRQAAGRGLQLLFYSVGIGQISSEVPQNLSASRPQDRQFILSSKKLLLSDSGFYLCAWSGVNEKLFFGSGTQLSVL.

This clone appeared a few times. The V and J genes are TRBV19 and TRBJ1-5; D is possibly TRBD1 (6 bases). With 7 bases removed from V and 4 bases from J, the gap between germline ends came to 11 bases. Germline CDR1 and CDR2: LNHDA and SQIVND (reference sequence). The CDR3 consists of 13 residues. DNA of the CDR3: TGTGCCAGTATAGGGACAAGAAATCAGCCCCAGCATTTT. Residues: CASIGTRNQPQHF.

The CDR3 region is CATGQAFMVTGNTIYF. The CDR3 nucleotides read TGTGCCACCGGACAGGCTTTTATGGTTACTGGAAACACCATATATTTT. The rearrangement links TRBV19 to TRBJ1-3; 7 nucleotides line up with TRBD1. Looked up from germline, CDR1 is LNHDA and CDR2 is SQIVND (reference sequence). Trimming removed 10 bases from V and 2 bases from J; junction bases left unmatched: 14. The CDR3 is 16 amino acids.

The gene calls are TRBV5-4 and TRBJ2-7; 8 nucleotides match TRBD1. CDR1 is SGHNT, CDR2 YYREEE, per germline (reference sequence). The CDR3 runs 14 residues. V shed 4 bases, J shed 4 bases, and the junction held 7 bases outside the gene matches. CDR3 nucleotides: TGTGCCAGCAGCCGACCAGACAGGGGATACGAGCAGTACTTC. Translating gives CASSRPDRGYEQYF. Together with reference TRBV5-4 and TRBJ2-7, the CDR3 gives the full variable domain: ETGVTQSPTHLIKTRGQQVTLRCSSQSGHNTVSWYQQALGQGPQFIFQYYREEENGRGNFPPRFSGLQFPNYSSELNVNALELDDSALYLCASSRPDRGYEQYFGPGTRLTVT.

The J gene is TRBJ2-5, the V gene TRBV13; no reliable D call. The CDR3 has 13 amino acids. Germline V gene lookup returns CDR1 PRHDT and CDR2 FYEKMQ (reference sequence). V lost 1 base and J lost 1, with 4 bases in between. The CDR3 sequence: CASSLALQETQYF. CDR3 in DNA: TGTGCCAGCAGCTTAGCCCTCCAAGAGACCCAGTACTTC. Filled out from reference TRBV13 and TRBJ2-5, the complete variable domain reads AAGVIQSPRHLIKEKRETATLKCYPIPRHDTVYWYQQGPGQDPQFLISFYEKMQSDKGSIPDRFSAQQFSDYHSELNMSSLELGDSALYFCASSLALQETQYFGPGTRLLVL.

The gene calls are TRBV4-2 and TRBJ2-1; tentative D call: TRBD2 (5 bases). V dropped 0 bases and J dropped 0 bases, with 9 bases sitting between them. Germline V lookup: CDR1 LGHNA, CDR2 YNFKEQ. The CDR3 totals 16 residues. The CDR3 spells CASSQDLGSSYNEQFF. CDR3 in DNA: TGTGCCAGCAGCCAAGATCTAGGGAGCTCCTACAATGAGCAGTTCTTC.

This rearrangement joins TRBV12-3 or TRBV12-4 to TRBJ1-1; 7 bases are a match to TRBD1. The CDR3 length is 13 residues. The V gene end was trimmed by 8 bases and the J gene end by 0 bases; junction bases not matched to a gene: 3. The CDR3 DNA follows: TGTGCCAGCGGGGGGACAGTGAACACTGAAGCTTTCTTT. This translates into CASGGTVNTEAFF.

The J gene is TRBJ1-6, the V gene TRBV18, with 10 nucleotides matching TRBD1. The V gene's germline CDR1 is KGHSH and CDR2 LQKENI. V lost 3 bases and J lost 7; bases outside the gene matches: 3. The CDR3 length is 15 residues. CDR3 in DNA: TGTGCCAGCTCACCGGGGACAGGGGACAATTCACCCCTCCACTTT. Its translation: CASSPGTGDNSPLHF.

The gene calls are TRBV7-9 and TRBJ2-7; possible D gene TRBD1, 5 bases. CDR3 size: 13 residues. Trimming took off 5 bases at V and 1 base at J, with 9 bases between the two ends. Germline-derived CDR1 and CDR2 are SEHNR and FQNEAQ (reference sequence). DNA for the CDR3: TGTGCCAGCAGCGCTCAGGGTTCCTACGAGCAGTACTTC. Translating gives CASSAQGSYEQYF.

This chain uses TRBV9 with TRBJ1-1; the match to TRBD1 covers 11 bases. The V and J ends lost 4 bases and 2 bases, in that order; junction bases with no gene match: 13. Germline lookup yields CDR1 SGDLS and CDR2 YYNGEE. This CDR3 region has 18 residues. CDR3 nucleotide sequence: TGTGCCAGCAGCCCCCGCCGGACAGGGGGCGCGGGTAACACTGAAGCTTTCTTT. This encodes CASSPRRTGGAGNTEAFF.

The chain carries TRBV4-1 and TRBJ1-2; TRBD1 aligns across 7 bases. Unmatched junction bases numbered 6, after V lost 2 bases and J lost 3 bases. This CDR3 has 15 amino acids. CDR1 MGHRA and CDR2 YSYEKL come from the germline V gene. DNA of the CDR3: TGCGCCAGCAGCCAAAAAACGGGGACAGACTATGGCTACACCTTC. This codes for CASSQKTGTDYGYTF.

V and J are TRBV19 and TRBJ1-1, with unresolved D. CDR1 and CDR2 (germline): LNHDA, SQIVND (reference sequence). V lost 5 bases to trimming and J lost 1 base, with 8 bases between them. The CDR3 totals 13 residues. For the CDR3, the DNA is TGTGCCAGTAGTCAAACGTGGAACACTGAAGCTTTCTTT. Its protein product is CASSQTWNTEAFF.

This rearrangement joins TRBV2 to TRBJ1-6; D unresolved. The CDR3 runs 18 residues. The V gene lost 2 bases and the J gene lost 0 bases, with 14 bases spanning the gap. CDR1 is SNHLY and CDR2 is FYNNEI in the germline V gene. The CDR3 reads CASSERAFQSSYNSPLHF. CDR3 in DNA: TGTGCCAGCAGTGAACGGGCCTTCCAAAGCTCCTATAATTCACCCCTCCACTTT.

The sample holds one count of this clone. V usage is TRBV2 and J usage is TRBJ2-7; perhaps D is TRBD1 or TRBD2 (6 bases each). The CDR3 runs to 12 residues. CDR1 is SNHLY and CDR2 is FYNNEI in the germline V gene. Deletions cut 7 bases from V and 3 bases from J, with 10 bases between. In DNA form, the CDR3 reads TGTGCCAGCAAGGGGGAGGTCTACGAGCAGTACTTC. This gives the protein CASKGEVYEQYF.

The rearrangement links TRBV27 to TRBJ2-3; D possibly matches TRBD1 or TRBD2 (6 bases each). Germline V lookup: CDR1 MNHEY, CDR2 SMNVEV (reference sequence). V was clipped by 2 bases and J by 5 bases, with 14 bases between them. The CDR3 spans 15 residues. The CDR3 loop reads CASSLLAGQRDTQYF. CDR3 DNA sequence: TGTGCCAGCAGTTTACTGGCGGGACAACGAGATACGCAGTATTTT.

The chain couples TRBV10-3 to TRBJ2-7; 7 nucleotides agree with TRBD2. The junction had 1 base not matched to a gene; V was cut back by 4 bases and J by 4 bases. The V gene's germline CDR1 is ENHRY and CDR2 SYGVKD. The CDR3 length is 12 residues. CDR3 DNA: TGTGCCATCAGTGGGGGGGGATACGAGCAGTACGTC. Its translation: CAISGGGYEQYV.

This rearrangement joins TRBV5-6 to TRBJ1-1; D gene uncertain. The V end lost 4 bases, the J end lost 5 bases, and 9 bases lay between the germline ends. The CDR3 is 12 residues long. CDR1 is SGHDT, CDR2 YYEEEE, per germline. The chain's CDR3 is CASSQISTEAFF. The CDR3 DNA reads TGTGCCAGCAGCCAAATTAGTACTGAAGCTTTCTTT.

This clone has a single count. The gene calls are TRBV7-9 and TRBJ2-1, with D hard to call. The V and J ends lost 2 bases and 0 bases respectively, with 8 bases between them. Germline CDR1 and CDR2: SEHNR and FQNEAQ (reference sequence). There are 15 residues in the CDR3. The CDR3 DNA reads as TGTGCCAGCAGCTTATACCCAAGCTCCTACAATGAGCAGTTCTTC. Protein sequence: CASSLYPSSYNEQFF.

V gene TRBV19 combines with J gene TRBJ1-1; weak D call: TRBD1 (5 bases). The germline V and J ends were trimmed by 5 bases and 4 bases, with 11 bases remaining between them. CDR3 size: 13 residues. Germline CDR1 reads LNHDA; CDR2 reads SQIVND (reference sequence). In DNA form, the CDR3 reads TGTGCCAGTAGTGCGGGGGGTCCCACTGAAGCTTTCTTT. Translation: CASSAGGPTEAFF.

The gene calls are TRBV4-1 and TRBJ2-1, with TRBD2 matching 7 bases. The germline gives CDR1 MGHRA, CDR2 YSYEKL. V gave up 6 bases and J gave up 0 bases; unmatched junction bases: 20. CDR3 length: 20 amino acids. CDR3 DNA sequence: TGCGCCAGCAGTAACCCCTGGACTAGGTCGGGCCCAAGCTCCTACAATGAGCAGTTCTTC. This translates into CASSNPWTRSGPSSYNEQFF.

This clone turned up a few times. The DNA for the CDR3 is TGTGCCTGGACCCTGGTGGGCGGGGAGCTGTTTTTT. Translated, it gives CAWTLVGGELFF. The J gene is TRBJ2-2, the V gene TRBV30, with no clear D. Germline CDR1 is GTSNPN and CDR2 is SVGIG (reference sequence). V was shortened by 4 bases and J by 7 bases, with 10 bases between the two germline ends. The CDR3 is made up of 12 amino acids.